The 3 T cell receptor beta chains below come from one sample, sequenced in a study of neurological immune-mediated disorders. TCRdb itself ran the 5' RACE reads through MiXCR, one entry per CDR3 protein. The table shows about 33,000 distinct CDR3 sequences, with approximately 1.5% occurring only once. Sequencing was carried out using PBMCs. The receptors derive from a woman aged 25 to 39 with multiple sclerosis.

The sample holds many counts of this clonotype. The rearrangement joins TRBV4-2 to TRBJ2-3; TRBD2 agrees at 10 bases. The CDR3 runs to 16 residues. Trimming removed 2 bases from V and 8 bases from J; junction bases left unmatched: 10. Germline V gene data show CDR1 as LGHNA and CDR2 as YNFKEQ. The CDR3 sequence: CASSQSTSGVEGTQYF. In nucleotides, the CDR3 is TGTGCCAGCAGCCAAAGCACTAGCGGGGTCGAGGGTACGCAGTATTTT.

This clonotype was seen at least ten times. The chain uses TRBV4-1 and TRBJ1-1, with unresolved D. V lost 0 bases and J 4 bases, leaving 12 bases between the germline ends. Germline-derived CDR1 and CDR2 are MGHRA and YSYEKL. The CDR3 loop spans 15 amino acids. CDR3: CASSQERGFLTEAFF. In nucleotides, the CDR3 is TGCGCCAGCAGCCAAGAGCGAGGGTTTCTCACTGAAGCTTTCTTT.

At least ten counts were recorded for this clonotype. Mismatch with germline at one junction end may stem from a read error. This chain connects TRBV18 to TRBJ2-1; TRBD1 is a possible D gene (6 bases). This CDR3 has 16 residues. The germline V gene has CDR1 KGHSH and CDR2 LQKENI. CDR3 sequence reads: CASSPRQASSYNEQFF. CDR3 sequence (DNA): TGTGCCAGCTCCCCACGACAGGCGAGCTCCTACAATGAGCAGTTCTTC.